This T cell receptor beta chain was sequenced for a study of T-cell reconstitution after alpha-beta-depleted transplantation in children. Unique molecular identifiers were used in preparing the TCRbeta library. TCRdb reprocessed the PCR reads via MiXCR and lists one record per CDR3 protein. The table includes about 500,000 distinct CDR3 sequences, 32% detected once. The germline V and J ends were trimmed by 7 bases and 1 base, with 14 bases remaining between them. This CDR3 is 15 amino acids long. Sequenced here: PBMCs from the stem cell graft donor, sampled from the stem cell graft. V gene TRBV12-3 or TRBV12-4 combines with J gene TRBJ2-1; no reliable D call. This clonotype originated in a human donor who donated a stem cell graft to a child with aplastic anemia. CDR3 sequence (DNA): TGTGCCAGCATCATACTCCAGGATTCCTACAATGAGCAGTTCTTC. This translates into CASIILQDSYNEQFF.